The entry that follows covers one T cell receptor (beta chain) sequence. A few counts support this clone. Its antigen target is currently unknown. No much larger clone is present one base from it, and per-base qualities are unavailable. This entry belongs to a study of blood T cell repertoires in COVID-19 (dated by TCRdb to the early 2020s). Looking at the study overall: The collaborator samples originated in the United States, Italy and Spain and spanned the acute and convalescent phases of COVID-19. A freely available public database, intended as a resource for researchers studying the immune response to SARS-CoV-2, is where the repertoires were released. HLA class I and class II types, where available, came from metadata supplied by the sample provider rather than from assay-based typing. The sample metadata nearly always contained a de-identified subject ID, COVID-19 status, age in years and sex. The samples were drawn from two sources: the first 160 participants of the ongoing ImmuneRACE study, and 1,200 or so subjects contributed by 6 global collaborators. The dataset comprised deeply sampled blood TCRbeta repertoires from subjects exposed to, actively infected with, or recovered from COVID-19. The prospective study material was composed of cDNA or gDNA derived from T cells, B-cell-depleted T cells, or PBMCs. Study-wide conclusions, independent of this receptor: The quantity of clinical and demographic metadata differed by source and by participant and was supplied without curation.

Another Seattle source contributed samples from volunteer blood donors who had recovered from COVID-19. Collaborating institutions collected whole blood in K2EDTA tubes following their own protocols. Collaborator samples were shipped for TCRbeta analysis as frozen whole blood, isolated PBMCs, or DNA extracted from either sample type. V is reduced by 5 bases and J by 1 base, leaving a spacing of 8 bases between them. The germline V gene sets CDR1 to SGHDN and CDR2 to FVKESK. Its CDR3 holds 13 amino acids, cysteine through phenylalanine. Only the CDR3 region is kept as DNA, spanning 39 bases read in frame from base 1. The immunoSEQ Assay, a bias-controlled multiplex PCR, was used to amplify TCRbeta CDR3 regions from genomic DNA. As for how the authors treated the data: Within the assay, amplification of reference gene primers was used to estimate how many nucleated cells each sample contained. To quantify the absolute abundance of each unique TCRbeta CDR3 rearrangement, sequence reads were collapsed and filtered. Productive Simpson clonality was computed per sample as the square root of Simpson's diversity index over productive rearrangements. The immuneACCESS repertoire file appears here via TCRdb, limited to in-frame rearrangements. These files lack a portion of the clones; in checked studies, under half of the deficit traces to unresolved V genes, and the cause of the others is not known. For V, J and clone size, that table is used; D and trimming come from the DNA. The sample data list around 250,000 clones, and roughly 84% of these were observed just once. The leading ten clones occupy roughly 1.4% of the sample.

The clonotype comes from a woman aged 40 to 50 who had recovered from COVID-19. Sample: peripheral blood. Here the chain combines TRBV14 and TRBJ1-1; TRBD1 is possibly the D segment (6 matching bases). The nucleotide sequence reads TGTGCCAGCAGCAGACAGGAGAACACTGAAGCTTTCTTT. Its amino acids are CASSRQENTEAFF.